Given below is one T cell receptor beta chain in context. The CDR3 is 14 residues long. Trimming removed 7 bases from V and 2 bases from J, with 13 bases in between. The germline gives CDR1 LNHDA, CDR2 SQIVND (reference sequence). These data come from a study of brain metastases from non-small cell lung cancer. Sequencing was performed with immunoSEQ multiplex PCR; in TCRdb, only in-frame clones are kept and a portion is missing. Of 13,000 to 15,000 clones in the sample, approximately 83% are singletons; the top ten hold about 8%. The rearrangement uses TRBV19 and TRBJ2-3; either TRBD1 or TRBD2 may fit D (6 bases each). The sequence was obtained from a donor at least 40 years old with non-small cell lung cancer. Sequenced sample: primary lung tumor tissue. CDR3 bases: TGTGCCAGTAAAGGGGGGCAGGACACAGATACGCAGTATTTT. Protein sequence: CASKGGQDTDTQYF.